This entry describes one T cell receptor beta chain. The sample's treatment: preoperative locoregional IRX-2 cytokine immunotherapy. This phase Ib study tested locoregional IRX-2 cytokine immunotherapy given before surgery. This specimen belongs to a study of preoperative IRX-2 immunotherapy in early breast cancer. Assay used: immunoSEQ multiplex PCR; TCRdb lists only in-frame clones, some missing. This sample carries roughly 42,000 clones, approximately 80% of them seen once, and the ten largest clones take roughly 1.2%. In germline, CDR1 is LNHNV, CDR2 YYDKDF (reference sequence). CDR3 length: 17 amino acids. V was cut by 1 base and J by 1 base, with 16 bases left in between.

V and J are TRBV15 and TRBJ1-1, with D possibly matching TRBD1 (5 bases). The material sequenced was tumor tissue, taken after IRX-2 immunotherapy. This TCR was recovered from a human donor with breast cancer. CDR3 protein: CATSRGGEEQRNTEAFF. CDR3 nucleotide sequence: TGTGCCACCAGCAGAGGGGGGGAAGAACAGAGGAACACTGAAGCTTTCTTT. The variable domain in full, completed from reference TRBV15 and TRBJ1-1, reads DAMVIQNPRYQVTQFGKPVTLSCSQTLNHNVMYWYQQKSSQAPKLLFHYYDKDFNNEADTPDNFQSRRPNTSFCFLDIRSPGLGDTAMYLCATSRGGEEQRNTEAFFGQGTRLTVV.